The 8 T cell receptor beta chains below were found in one sample sequenced in a study of blood T cell repertoires in COVID-19. The assay was immunoSEQ multiplex PCR, and TCRdb's table has in-frame clones only and misses some. The table has 440,000 or so clones, 89% seen once. Sequencing used peripheral blood. These TCRs come from a woman aged 40 to 50 with COVID-19, enrolled during active disease.

The chain has TRBV20-1 and TRBJ1-2; 9 nucleotides align to TRBD1. CDR3 length: 16 residues. Looked up from germline, CDR1 is DFQATT and CDR2 is SNEGSKA (reference sequence). V shed 3 bases, J shed 0 bases, and the junction held 8 bases outside the gene matches. DNA for the CDR3: TGCAGTGCTAGTGGCCAAGGGACAGGGACTAACTATGGCTACACCTTC. The encoded protein is CSASGQGTGTNYGYTF.

V usage is TRBV7-2 and J usage is TRBJ2-3; 7 nucleotides align to TRBD2. V gave up 1 base and J gave up 3 bases; unmatched junction bases: 10. Germline V gene lookup returns CDR1 SGHTA and CDR2 FQGNSA. The CDR3 contains 17 residues. The CDR3 coding sequence is TGTGCCAGCAGCTTAGATCCAGCGGGATTTGGTACAGATACGCAGTATTTT. It codes for CASSLDPAGFGTDTQYF.

The chain has TRBV14 and TRBJ1-6; TRBD1 matches 11 bases. The CDR3 loop spans 18 amino acids. V shed 4 bases, J shed 0 bases, and the junction held 5 bases outside the gene matches. Per the germline V gene, CDR1 is SGHDN and CDR2 is FVKESK. The CDR3 bases are TGTGCCAGCAGCCGCCGGACAGGGGGCTCCTCCTATAATTCACCCCTCCACTTT. Translating it yields CASSRRTGGSSYNSPLHF.

This clone was recorded once. The V call is TRBV24-1, the J call TRBJ2-2; 9 nucleotides agree with TRBD1. V lost 0 bases and J lost 5; bases outside the gene matches: 3. Per the germline V gene, CDR1 is KGHDR and CDR2 is SFDVKD. This CDR3 region has 16 residues. CDR3 region: CATSDLRDRETGELFF. The CDR3 DNA follows: TGTGCCACCAGTGATTTGAGGGACAGGGAGACCGGGGAGCTGTTTTTT.

The rearrangement joins TRBV5-1 to TRBJ1-3; the D is unclear. The CDR3 covers 16 residues. Between the trimmed V and J ends, which lost 4 bases and 0 bases, there was a span of 14 bases. CDR1 and CDR2 (germline): SGHRS, YFSETQ. Here the CDR3 DNA reads TGCGCCAGCAGCGCCGCCGGGAGTAACTCTGGAAACACCATATATTTT. Amino acids: CASSAAGSNSGNTIYF.

The genes are TRBV5-1 and TRBJ2-3; 11 bases match TRBD2. Germline lookup yields CDR1 SGHRS and CDR2 YFSETQ. J gave up 1 base and V 6 bases, and 4 bases lay outside the gene matches. The CDR3 length is 15 residues. CDR3 in amino acids: CASKALAGGTDTQYF. The CDR3 region has the DNA TGCGCCAGCAAGGCACTAGCGGGAGGCACAGATACGCAGTATTTT.

This clone was detected a few times. The chain carries TRBV6-2 or TRBV6-3 and TRBJ2-5; D not resolved. Germline CDR1 reads MNHEY; CDR2 reads SVGEGT. This CDR3 spans 14 amino acids. V was trimmed by 2 bases and J by 1 base, leaving 8 bases between them. CDR3 nucleotide sequence: TGTGCCAGCAGTTACGCTCAACTCCAAGAGACCCAGTACTTC. Residues: CASSYAQLQETQYF.

The genes are TRBV27 and TRBJ2-6; D is unclear. This CDR3 contains 17 residues. V was pared by 2 bases and J by 0 bases, with 11 bases between. The germline CDR1 and CDR2 sequences are MNHEY and SMNVEV (reference sequence). CDR3 nucleotides: TGTGCCAGCAGTTTAATTGCGGCAGTCTCTGGGGCCAACGTCCTGACTTTC. Residues: CASSLIAAVSGANVLTF.